This TCR beta chain was observed in a study of cytomegalovirus exposure and HLA in healthy donors. About the research overall: Counted in an early data release were roughly 81 million unique TCRs from HLA-typed donors.

Overall study findings and caveats: The CMV antigen specificity of a few CMV-associated chains was confirmed through in vitro analysis. Sequencing artifact likely explains a cluster of highly shared sequence variants.

The CDR3 length is 14 residues. V lost 5 bases and J lost 3, with 11 bases in between. CDR1 SGHRS and CDR2 YFSETQ come from the germline V gene. This clone was seen only once. Antigen unknown. Use of 60 Vbeta and 13 Jbeta primers characterized the PCR. Method: immunoSEQ multiplex PCR; TCRdb's copy keeps in-frame clones and lacks some. The data hold more than 45,000 clones, with around two thirds observed a single time. The material sequenced was PBMCs. This sequence joins TRBV5-1 and TRBJ1-4; D may be TRBD1 (6 bases). The clonotype was recovered from a woman aged 60-75 years in good health and CMV-seropositive. CDR3 residues: CASREGQSNEKLFF. CDR3 in DNA: TGCGCCAGCAGAGAAGGACAGTCTAATGAAAAACTGTTTTTT.